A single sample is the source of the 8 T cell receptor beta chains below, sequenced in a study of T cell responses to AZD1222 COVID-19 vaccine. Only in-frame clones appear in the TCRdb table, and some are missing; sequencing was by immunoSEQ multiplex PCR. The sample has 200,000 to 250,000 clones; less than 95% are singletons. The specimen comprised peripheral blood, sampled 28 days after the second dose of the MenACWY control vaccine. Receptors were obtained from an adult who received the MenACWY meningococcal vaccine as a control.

Written as DNA, the CDR3 is TGTGCCAGCAGCCCACGGCAGGGTGGGTCCGGGGAGCTGTTTTTT. It encodes CASSPRQGGSGELFF. The chain employs TRBV7-9 and TRBJ2-2; a possible D gene is TRBD1 (5 bases). The germline gives CDR1 SEHNR, CDR2 FQNEAQ (reference sequence). The CDR3 is made up of 15 amino acids. V lost 5 bases, J lost 6 bases, and 16 bases lay in between.

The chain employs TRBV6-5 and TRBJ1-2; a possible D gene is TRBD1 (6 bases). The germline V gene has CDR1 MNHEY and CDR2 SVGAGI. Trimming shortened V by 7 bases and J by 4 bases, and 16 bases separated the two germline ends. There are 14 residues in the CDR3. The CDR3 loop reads CASTPGGASYGYTF. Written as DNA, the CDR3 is TGTGCCAGCACTCCGGGGGGGGCGAGCTATGGCTACACCTTC.

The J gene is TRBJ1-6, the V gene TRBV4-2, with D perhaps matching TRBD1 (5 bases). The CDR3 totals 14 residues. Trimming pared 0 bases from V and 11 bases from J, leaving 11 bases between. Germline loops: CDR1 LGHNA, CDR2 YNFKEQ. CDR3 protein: CASSQEQGGAPLHF. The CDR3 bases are TGTGCCAGCAGCCAAGAGCAGGGTGGTGCACCCCTCCACTTT.

The CDR3 DNA is TGTGCCAGCAGCTCTACCTTCAAGGGTGGCGAGCAGTACTTC. It encodes CASSSTFKGGEQYF. V and J are TRBV11-2 and TRBJ2-7; D remains ambiguous. The germline V gene encodes CDR1 SGHAT and CDR2 FQNNGV. The CDR3 has 14 amino acids. V lost 4 bases, J lost 6 bases, and 16 bases lay in between.

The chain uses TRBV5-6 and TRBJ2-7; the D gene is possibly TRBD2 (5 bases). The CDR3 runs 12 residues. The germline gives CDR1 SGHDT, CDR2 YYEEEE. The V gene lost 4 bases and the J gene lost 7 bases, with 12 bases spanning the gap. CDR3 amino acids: CASSTLGGEQYF. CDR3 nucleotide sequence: TGTGCCAGCAGCACACTAGGCGGGGAGCAGTACTTC.

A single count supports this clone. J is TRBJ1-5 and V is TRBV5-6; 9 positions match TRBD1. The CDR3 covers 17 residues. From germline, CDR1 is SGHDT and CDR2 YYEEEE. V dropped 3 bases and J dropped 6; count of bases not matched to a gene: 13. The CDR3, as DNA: TGTGCCAGCAGCTGGGGGACAGGGAGAGGGCTTGTTCAGCCCCAGCATTTT. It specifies CASSWGTGRGLVQPQHF.

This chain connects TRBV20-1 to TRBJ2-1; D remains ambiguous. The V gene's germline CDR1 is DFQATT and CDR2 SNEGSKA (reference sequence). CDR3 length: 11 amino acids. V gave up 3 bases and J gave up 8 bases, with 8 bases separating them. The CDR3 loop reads CSARRWDEQFF. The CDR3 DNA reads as TGCAGTGCTAGGCGATGGGATGAGCAGTTCTTC.

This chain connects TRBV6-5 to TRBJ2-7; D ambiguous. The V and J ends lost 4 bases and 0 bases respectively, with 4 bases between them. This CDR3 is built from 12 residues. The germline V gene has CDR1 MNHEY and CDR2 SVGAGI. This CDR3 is CASSLSSYEQYF. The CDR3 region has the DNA TGTGCCAGCAGTTTGTCCTCCTACGAGCAGTACTTC.